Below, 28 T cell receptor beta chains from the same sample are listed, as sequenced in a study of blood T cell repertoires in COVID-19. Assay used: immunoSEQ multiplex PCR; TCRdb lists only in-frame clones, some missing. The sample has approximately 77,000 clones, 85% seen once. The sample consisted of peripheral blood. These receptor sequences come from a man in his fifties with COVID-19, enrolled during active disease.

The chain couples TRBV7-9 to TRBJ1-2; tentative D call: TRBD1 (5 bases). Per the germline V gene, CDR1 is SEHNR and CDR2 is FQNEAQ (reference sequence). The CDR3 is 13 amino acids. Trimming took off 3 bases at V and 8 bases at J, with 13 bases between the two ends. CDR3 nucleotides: TGTGCCAGCAGCTTCGGCCGGGGGGGAGGCTACACCTTC. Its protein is CASSFGRGGGYTF.

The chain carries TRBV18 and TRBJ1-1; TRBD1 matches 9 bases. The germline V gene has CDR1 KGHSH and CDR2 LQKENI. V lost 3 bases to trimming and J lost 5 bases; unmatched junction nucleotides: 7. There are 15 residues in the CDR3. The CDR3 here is CASSPGQGGNTEAFF. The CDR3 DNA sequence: TGTGCCAGCTCACCGGGACAGGGAGGGAATACTGAAGCTTTCTTT.

As DNA, the CDR3 is TGTGCCAGCAGTCCCCCGGGACTAGGGAGCGGGGAGCTGTTTTTT. Translated: CASSPPGLGSGELFF. V gene TRBV28 combines with J gene TRBJ2-2; the match to TRBD2 covers 8 bases. This CDR3 contains 15 residues. The germline CDR1 and CDR2 sequences are MDHEN and SYDVKM. Trimming took 5 bases from V and 7 from J; bases not matched to a gene: 9.

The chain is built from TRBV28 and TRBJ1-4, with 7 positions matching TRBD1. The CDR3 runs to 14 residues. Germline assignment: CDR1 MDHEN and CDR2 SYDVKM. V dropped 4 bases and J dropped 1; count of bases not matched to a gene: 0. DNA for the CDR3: TGTGCCAGCAGTTCAGGGGGAACTAATGAAAAACTGTTTTTT. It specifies CASSSGGTNEKLFF.

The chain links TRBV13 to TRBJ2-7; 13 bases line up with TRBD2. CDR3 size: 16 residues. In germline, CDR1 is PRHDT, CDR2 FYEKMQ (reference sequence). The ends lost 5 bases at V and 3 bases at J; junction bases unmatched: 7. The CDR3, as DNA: TGTGCCAGCAGCGCCAGACTAGCGGGAGGTGGCTACGAGCAGTACTTC. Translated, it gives CASSARLAGGGYEQYF.

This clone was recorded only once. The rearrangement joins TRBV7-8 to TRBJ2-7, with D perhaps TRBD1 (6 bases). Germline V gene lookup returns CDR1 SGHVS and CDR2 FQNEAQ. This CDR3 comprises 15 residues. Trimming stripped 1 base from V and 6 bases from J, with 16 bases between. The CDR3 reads CASSLEVLTGPEQYF. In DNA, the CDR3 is TGTGCCAGCAGCTTAGAAGTGCTAACAGGGCCCGAGCAGTACTTC.

The CDR3 bases are TGTGCCAGCAGCCCTGTTAGCGGGAGGGTTGAGACCCAGTACTTC. Its translation: CASSPVSGRVETQYF. V gene TRBV28 combines with J gene TRBJ2-5; 11 nucleotides agree with TRBD2. J was trimmed by 5 bases and V by 6 bases; bases with no gene match: 8. The CDR3 has 15 amino acids. Germline V gene sequence: CDR1 MDHEN, CDR2 SYDVKM. Full variable domain (rest looked up from reference TRBV28 and TRBJ2-5): DVKVTQSSRYLVKRTGEKVFLECVQDMDHENMFWYRQDPGLGLRLIYFSYDVKMKEKGDIPEGYSVSREKKERFSLILESASTNQTSMYLCASSPVSGRVETQYFGPGTRLLVL.

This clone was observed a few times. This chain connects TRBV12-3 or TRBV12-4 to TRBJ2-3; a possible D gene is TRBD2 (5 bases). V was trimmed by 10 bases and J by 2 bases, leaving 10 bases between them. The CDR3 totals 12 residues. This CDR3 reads CATERSTDTQYF. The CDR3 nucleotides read TGTGCCACCGAGCGGTCCACAGATACGCAGTATTTT.

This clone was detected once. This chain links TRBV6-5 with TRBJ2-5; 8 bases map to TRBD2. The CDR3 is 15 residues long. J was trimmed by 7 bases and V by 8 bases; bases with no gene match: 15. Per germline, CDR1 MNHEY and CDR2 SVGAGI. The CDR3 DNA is TGTGCCAGCTCACGAGGCGGGGGGTTCCTTTGGACCCAGTACTTC. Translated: CASSRGGGFLWTQYF.

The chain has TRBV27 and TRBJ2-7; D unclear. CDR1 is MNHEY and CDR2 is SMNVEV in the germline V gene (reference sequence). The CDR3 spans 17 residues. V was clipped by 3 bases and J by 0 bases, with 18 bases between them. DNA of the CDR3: TGTGCCAGCAGTTTCTCCCCCCCAAGCGAAAGCTCCTACGAGCAGTACTTC. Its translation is CASSFSPPSESSYEQYF.

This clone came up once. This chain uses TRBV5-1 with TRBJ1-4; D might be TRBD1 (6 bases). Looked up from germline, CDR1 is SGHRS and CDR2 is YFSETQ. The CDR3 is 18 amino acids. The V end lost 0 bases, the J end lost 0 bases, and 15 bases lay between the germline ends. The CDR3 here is CASSLGQAAIATNEKLFF. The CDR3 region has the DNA TGCGCCAGCAGCTTGGGACAGGCGGCGATTGCAACTAATGAAAAACTGTTTTTT.

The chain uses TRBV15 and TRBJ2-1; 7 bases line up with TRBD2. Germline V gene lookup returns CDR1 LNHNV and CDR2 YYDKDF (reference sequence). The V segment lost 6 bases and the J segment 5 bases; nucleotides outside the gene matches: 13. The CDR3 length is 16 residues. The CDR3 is CATSSGVSGTDNEQFF. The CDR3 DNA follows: TGTGCCACCAGTTCAGGAGTGAGCGGGACTGACAATGAGCAGTTCTTC.

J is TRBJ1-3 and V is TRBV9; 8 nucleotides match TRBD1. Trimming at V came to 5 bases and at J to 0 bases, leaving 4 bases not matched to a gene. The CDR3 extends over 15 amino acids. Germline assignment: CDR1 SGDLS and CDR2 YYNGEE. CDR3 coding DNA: TGTGCCAGCAGGGCAGGGACAGGCTCTGGAAACACCATATATTTT. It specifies CASRAGTGSGNTIYF.

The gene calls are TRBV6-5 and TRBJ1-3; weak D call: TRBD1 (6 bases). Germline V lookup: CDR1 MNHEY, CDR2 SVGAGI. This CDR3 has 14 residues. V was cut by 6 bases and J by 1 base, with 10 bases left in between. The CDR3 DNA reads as TGTGCCAGCAGGAATACAGGGTCTGGAAACACCATATATTTT. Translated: CASRNTGSGNTIYF.

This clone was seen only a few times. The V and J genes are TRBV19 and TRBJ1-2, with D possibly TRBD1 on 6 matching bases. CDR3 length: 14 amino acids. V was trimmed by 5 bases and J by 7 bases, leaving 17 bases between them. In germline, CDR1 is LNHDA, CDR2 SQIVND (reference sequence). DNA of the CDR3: TGTGCCAGTAGTTGGGCAGGGGATACCGCTGGCTACACCTTC. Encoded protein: CASSWAGDTAGYTF.

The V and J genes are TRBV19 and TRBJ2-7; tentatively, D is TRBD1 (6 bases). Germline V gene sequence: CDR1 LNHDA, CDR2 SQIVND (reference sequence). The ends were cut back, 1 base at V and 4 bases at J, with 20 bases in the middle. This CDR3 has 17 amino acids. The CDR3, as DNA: TGTGCCAGTAGTATAGGGACTGCCGGGACAAGCATTTACGAGCAGTACTTC. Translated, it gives CASSIGTAGTSIYEQYF.

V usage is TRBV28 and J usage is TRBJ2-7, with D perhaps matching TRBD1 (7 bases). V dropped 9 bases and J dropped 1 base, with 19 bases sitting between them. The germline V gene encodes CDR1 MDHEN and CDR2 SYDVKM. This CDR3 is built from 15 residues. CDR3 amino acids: CASIQGGSASYEQYF. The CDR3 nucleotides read TGTGCCAGTATCCAGGGGGGAAGCGCGTCCTACGAGCAGTACTTC.

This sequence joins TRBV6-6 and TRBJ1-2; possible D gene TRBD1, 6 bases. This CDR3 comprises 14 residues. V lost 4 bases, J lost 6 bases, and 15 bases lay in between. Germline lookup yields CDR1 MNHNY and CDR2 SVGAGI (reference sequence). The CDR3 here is CASSSLDRPHGYTF. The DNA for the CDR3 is TGTGCCAGCAGTTCTCTCGACAGGCCCCATGGCTACACCTTC.

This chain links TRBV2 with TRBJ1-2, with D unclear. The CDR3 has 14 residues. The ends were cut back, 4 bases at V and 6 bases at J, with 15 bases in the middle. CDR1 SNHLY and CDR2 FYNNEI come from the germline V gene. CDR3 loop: CASSVGIARDGYTF. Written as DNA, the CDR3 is TGTGCCAGCAGTGTGGGGATAGCGCGGGATGGCTACACCTTC.

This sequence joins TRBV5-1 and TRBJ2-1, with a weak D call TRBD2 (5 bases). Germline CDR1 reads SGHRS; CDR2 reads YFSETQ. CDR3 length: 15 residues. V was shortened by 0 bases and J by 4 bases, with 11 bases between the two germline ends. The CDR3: CASSLASRLYNEQFF. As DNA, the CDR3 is TGCGCCAGCAGCTTGGCTAGCAGATTGTACAATGAGCAGTTCTTC.

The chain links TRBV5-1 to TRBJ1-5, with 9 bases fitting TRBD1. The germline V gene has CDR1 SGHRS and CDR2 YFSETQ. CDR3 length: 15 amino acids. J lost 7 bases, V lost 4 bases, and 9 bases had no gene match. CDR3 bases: TGCGCCAGCAGCACCACAGGGGGCTTCGGGCAGCCCCAGCATTTT. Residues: CASSTTGGFGQPQHF.

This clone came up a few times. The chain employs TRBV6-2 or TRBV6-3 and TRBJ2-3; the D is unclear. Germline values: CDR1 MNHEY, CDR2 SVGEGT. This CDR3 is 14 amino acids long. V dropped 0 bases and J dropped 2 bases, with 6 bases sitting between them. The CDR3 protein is CASSYSDSTDTQYF. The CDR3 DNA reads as TGTGCCAGCAGTTACTCCGACTCCACAGATACGCAGTATTTT.

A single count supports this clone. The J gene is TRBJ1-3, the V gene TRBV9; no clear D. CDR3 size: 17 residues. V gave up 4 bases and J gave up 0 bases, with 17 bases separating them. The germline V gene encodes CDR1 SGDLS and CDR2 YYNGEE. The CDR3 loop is CASSPLGQPISGNTIYF. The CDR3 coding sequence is TGTGCCAGCAGCCCTCTGGGCCAACCAATCTCTGGAAACACCATATATTTT.

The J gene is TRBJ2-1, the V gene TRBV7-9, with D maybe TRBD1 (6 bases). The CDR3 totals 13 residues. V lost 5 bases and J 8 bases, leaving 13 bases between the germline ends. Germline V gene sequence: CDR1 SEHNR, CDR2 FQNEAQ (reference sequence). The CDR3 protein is CASSPTTGYEQFF. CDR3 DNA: TGTGCCAGCAGCCCAACCACAGGGTATGAGCAGTTCTTC. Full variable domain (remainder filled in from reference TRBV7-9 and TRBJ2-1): DTGVSQNPRHKITKRGQNVTFRCDPISEHNRLYWYRQTLGQGPEFLTYFQNEAQLEKSRLLSDRFSAERPKGSFSTLEIQRTEQGDSAMYLCASSPTTGYEQFFGPGTRLTVL.

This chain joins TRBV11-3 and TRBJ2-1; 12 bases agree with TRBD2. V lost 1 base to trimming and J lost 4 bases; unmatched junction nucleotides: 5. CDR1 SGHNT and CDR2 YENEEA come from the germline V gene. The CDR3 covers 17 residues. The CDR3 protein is CASSLVLAGGGYNEQFF. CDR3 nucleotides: TGTGCCAGCAGCTTAGTACTAGCGGGAGGTGGGTACAATGAGCAGTTCTTC.

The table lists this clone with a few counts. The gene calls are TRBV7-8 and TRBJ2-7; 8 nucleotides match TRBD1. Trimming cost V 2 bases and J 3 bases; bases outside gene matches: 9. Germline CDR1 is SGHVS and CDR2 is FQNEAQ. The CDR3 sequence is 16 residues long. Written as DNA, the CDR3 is TGTGCCAGCAGCTTAAACAGAGGCAGGGGGCTCTACGAGCAGTACTTC. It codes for CASSLNRGRGLYEQYF.

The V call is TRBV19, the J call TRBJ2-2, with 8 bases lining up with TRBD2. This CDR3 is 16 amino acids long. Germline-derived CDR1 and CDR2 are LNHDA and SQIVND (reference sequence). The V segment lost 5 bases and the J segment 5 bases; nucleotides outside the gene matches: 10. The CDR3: CASSDLGGARTGELFF. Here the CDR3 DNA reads TGTGCCAGTAGTGACCTCGGGGGGGCGCGGACCGGGGAGCTGTTTTTT.

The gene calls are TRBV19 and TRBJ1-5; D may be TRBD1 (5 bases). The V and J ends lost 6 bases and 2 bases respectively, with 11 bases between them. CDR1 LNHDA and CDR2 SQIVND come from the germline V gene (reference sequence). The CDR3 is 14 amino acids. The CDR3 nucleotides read TGTGCCAGTAGACCGGGACTTGGCAATCAGCCCCAGCATTTT. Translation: CASRPGLGNQPQHF. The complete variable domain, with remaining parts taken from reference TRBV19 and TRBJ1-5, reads DGGITQSPKYLFRKEGQNVTLSCEQNLNHDAMYWYRQDPGQGLRLIYYSQIVNDFQKGDIAEGYSVSREKKESFPLTVTSAQKNPTAFYLCASRPGLGNQPQHFGDGTRLSIL.